Below are 27 T cell receptor beta chains sequenced from a single sample in a study of OX40 agonist ivuxolimab in advanced cancers. TCRdb's table, derived via immunoSEQ multiplex PCR, lists solely in-frame clones and lacks some. The sample holds some 50,000 clones, 83% seen once. The input for sequencing was CD4+ or CD8+ T cells sorted from blood, taken in a trial of the OX40 agonist ivuxolimab. Receptor source: an adult with an advanced solid tumor such as melanoma, head and neck, liver or kidney cancer.

This chain uses TRBV19 with TRBJ2-7, with D perhaps assigned TRBD1 or TRBD2 (6 bases each). V lost 5 bases, J lost 3 bases, and 20 bases lay in between. This CDR3 has 16 amino acids. Germline CDR1 and CDR2: LNHDA and SQIVND (reference sequence). As DNA, the CDR3 is TGTGCCAGTAGTCCAGGCCCCGGAGGGGGTCTCTACGAGCAGTACTTC. Protein product: CASSPGPGGGLYEQYF.

This chain uses TRBV5-1 with TRBJ2-3, with D maybe TRBD2 (6 bases). The CDR3 is made up of 15 amino acids. V lost 0 bases and J lost 0, with 8 bases in between. Germline values: CDR1 SGHRS, CDR2 YFSETQ. DNA of the CDR3: TGCGCCAGCAGCTTGGCGGGGGTCAGCACAGATACGCAGTATTTT. It translates to CASSLAGVSTDTQYF.

This chain connects TRBV11-3 to TRBJ1-1, with a tentative D call TRBD1 (5 bases). Per germline, CDR1 SGHNT and CDR2 YENEEA. The CDR3 is 14 amino acids. With 4 bases removed from V and 4 bases from J, the gap between germline ends came to 13 bases. CDR3: CASSSGRPVTEAFF. The CDR3, as DNA: TGTGCCAGCAGCTCGGGACGGCCGGTCACTGAAGCTTTCTTT. The full variable domain, its missing parts supplied by reference TRBV11-3 and TRBJ1-1, is EAGVVQSPRYKIIEKKQPVAFWCNPISGHNTLYWYLQNLGQGPELLIRYENEEAVDDSQLPKDRFSAERLKGVDSTLKIQPAELGDSAVYLCASSSGRPVTEAFFGQGTRLTVV.

The chain recombines TRBV28 with TRBJ1-1, with D perhaps TRBD1 (6 bases). V shed 3 bases and J shed 2 bases, with 10 bases lying between them. The CDR3 is 14 residues long. CDR1 and CDR2 from the germline V gene are MDHEN and SYDVKM. The CDR3 DNA reads TGTGCCAGCAGTTTCCCCAGGGGTAACACTGAAGCTTTCTTT. Amino acid sequence: CASSFPRGNTEAFF.

The V gene is TRBV19, the J gene TRBJ1-1; tentative D call: TRBD1 (5 bases). Germline V gene data show CDR1 as LNHDA and CDR2 as SQIVND (reference sequence). Trimming pared 7 bases from V and 0 bases from J, leaving 12 bases between. The CDR3 covers 14 residues. The CDR3 loop reads CASKKGRMNTEAFF. The CDR3 coding sequence is TGTGCCAGTAAGAAGGGACGCATGAACACTGAAGCTTTCTTT.

V is TRBV5-1 and J is TRBJ2-7; TRBD1 matches 7 bases. Germline V gene data show CDR1 as SGHRS and CDR2 as YFSETQ. J lost 13 bases, V lost 4 bases, and 14 bases had no gene match. The CDR3 is 13 residues long. The CDR3 nucleotides read TGCGCCAGCAGCCCAGACAGGGTTAAGCTCCTTTACTTC. Translation: CASSPDRVKLLYF.

This clone appeared once. The chain is built from TRBV2 and TRBJ2-3, with TRBD2 identical over 10 bases. V was pared by 4 bases and J by 4 bases, with 5 bases of the junction left unmatched. The CDR3 loop spans 15 amino acids. The V gene's germline CDR1 is SNHLY and CDR2 FYNNEI. This CDR3 is CASSGAGGPPDTQYF. In nucleotides, the CDR3 is TGTGCCAGCAGTGGAGCGGGGGGGCCTCCAGATACGCAGTATTTT.

The chain uses TRBV4-3 and TRBJ1-4; D is undetermined. V shed 1 base and J shed 7 bases, with 4 bases lying between them. Per the germline V gene, CDR1 is LGHNA and CDR2 is YSLEER. The CDR3 has 12 residues. The CDR3 is CASSQGPEKLFF. CDR3 DNA: TGCGCCAGCAGCCAAGGCCCTGAAAAACTGTTTTTT.

This chain connects TRBV19 to TRBJ2-2, with D possibly called TRBD1 or TRBD2 (5 bases each). Trimming cost V 5 bases and J 6 bases, with 10 bases left between them. CDR1 and CDR2 from the germline V gene are LNHDA and SQIVND (reference sequence). The length of the CDR3 is 13 residues. The CDR3 DNA is TGTGCCAGTAGTGGCAGGGACGCCGGGGAGCTGTTTTTT. It translates to CASSGRDAGELFF.

CDR3 nucleotide sequence: TGTGCCAGCAGTCGTCCCTTTAAGGGCACTTATTCACCCCTCCACTTT. It codes for CASSRPFKGTYSPLHF. V gene TRBV28 combines with J gene TRBJ1-6; D is unclear. Germline V gene data show CDR1 as MDHEN and CDR2 as SYDVKM. Trimming pared 5 bases from V and 8 bases from J, leaving 19 bases between. The CDR3 has 16 residues.

The chain couples TRBV7-9 to TRBJ1-1; no firm D call. The V and J ends lost 4 bases and 1 base respectively, with 16 bases between them. The CDR3 totals 16 residues. Germline V CDR1 and CDR2: SEHNR, FQNEAQ (reference sequence). CDR3 bases: TGTGCCAGCAGCTCGGGTGTCGGCAGACCGAACACTGAAGCTTTCTTT. Translating gives CASSSGVGRPNTEAFF.

The CDR3 DNA reads as TGTGCCAGCAGCAAGGGGGCGCAGGTTGAGACCCAGTACTTC. Amino acids: CASSKGAQVETQYF. The chain employs TRBV7-2 and TRBJ2-5; 7 bases map to TRBD1. V was clipped by 5 bases and J by 5 bases; unmatched bases: 8. The CDR3 consists of 14 residues. Germline assignment: CDR1 SGHTA and CDR2 FQGNSA.

The chain links TRBV15 to TRBJ1-6, with D perhaps TRBD1 (5 bases). CDR1 is LNHNV and CDR2 is YYDKDF in the germline V gene (reference sequence). The V and J ends lost 4 bases and 5 bases respectively, with 12 bases between them. CDR3 length equals 15 residues. CDR3 loop: CATSTLGGDNSPLHF. CDR3 DNA: TGTGCCACCAGCACGTTGGGAGGGGATAATTCACCCCTCCACTTT.

The chain is built from TRBV5-1 and TRBJ2-5; D remains unclear. The CDR3 extends over 15 amino acids. V lost 0 bases to trimming and J lost 7 bases, with 16 bases between them. The germline CDR1 and CDR2 sequences are SGHRS and YFSETQ. CDR3 sequence (DNA): TGCGCCAGCAGCTTGGAAGTAGGTCAGCTGGGGACCCAGTACTTC. This encodes CASSLEVGQLGTQYF.

This sequence joins TRBV27 and TRBJ1-4; 9 bases map to TRBD1. The V segment lost 6 bases and the J segment 2 bases; nucleotides outside the gene matches: 7. The CDR3 spans 16 residues. Germline lookup yields CDR1 MNHEY and CDR2 SMNVEV (reference sequence). Here the CDR3 DNA reads TGTGCCAGCAGCTCACTAACAGGGGGCACTAATGAAAAACTGTTTTTT. Encoded protein: CASSSLTGGTNEKLFF.

The chain couples TRBV18 to TRBJ2-4; D possibly corresponds to TRBD1 (6 bases). Germline V lookup: CDR1 KGHSH, CDR2 LQKENI. Between the trimmed V and J ends, which lost 2 bases and 0 bases, there was a span of 14 bases. CDR3 length: 17 residues. CDR3 protein: CASSPNTGSLAKNIQYF. CDR3 coding DNA: TGTGCCAGCTCACCAAACACAGGGTCCCTAGCCAAAAACATTCAGTACTTC.

This rearrangement joins TRBV10-3 to TRBJ2-5, with TRBD1 as a possible D gene (6 bases). The length of the CDR3 is 14 residues. The V and J ends lost 7 bases and 3 bases respectively, with 15 bases between them. Germline CDR1 reads ENHRY; CDR2 reads SYGVKD. Here the CDR3 reads CAIKSGRGEETQYF. The CDR3 nucleotides are TGTGCCATCAAATCCGGCAGGGGAGAAGAGACCCAGTACTTC.

V and J are TRBV11-1 and TRBJ1-3; the D is unclear. Trimming shortened V by 1 base and J by 1 base, and 5 bases separated the two germline ends. The germline CDR1 and CDR2 sequences are SGHAT and FQDESV (reference sequence). The CDR3 contains 14 residues. Here the CDR3 reads CASSLGRSGNTIYF. CDR3 nucleotides: TGTGCCAGCAGCTTAGGAAGATCTGGAAACACCATATATTTT.

V and J are TRBV6-6 and TRBJ1-5, with D possibly being TRBD1 (5 bases). Per the germline V gene, CDR1 is MNHNY and CDR2 is SVGAGI (reference sequence). The CDR3 covers 15 residues. With 6 bases removed from V and 0 bases from J, the gap between germline ends came to 12 bases. Written as DNA, the CDR3 is TGTGCCAGCAGCCCTAGGGGTGGTAGCAATCAGCCCCAGCATTTT. Protein sequence: CASSPRGGSNQPQHF.

The chain is built from TRBV2 and TRBJ2-1; tentatively, D is TRBD1 (6 bases). The CDR3 runs 15 residues. V shed 10 bases and J shed 6 bases, with 22 bases lying between them. Per germline, CDR1 SNHLY and CDR2 FYNNEI. As DNA, the CDR3 is TGTGCCACCAAAAGGGGACACGACAGGCTCAATGAGCAGTTCTTC. Protein: CATKRGHDRLNEQFF.

This chain connects TRBV25-1 to TRBJ1-2; a weak D match, TRBD1 (6 bases). Trimming shortened V by 3 bases and J by 8 bases, and 16 bases separated the two germline ends. CDR3 size: 14 residues. From germline, CDR1 is MGHDK and CDR2 SYGVNS. CDR3 in amino acids: CASSERVGGEGYTF. The CDR3 DNA sequence: TGTGCCAGCAGTGAGCGTGTCGGGGGCGAGGGCTACACCTTC.

J is TRBJ2-7 and V is TRBV9, with 7 bases identical to TRBD1. Germline assignment: CDR1 SGDLS and CDR2 YYNGEE. With 0 bases clipped from V and 4 bases from J, the junction kept 4 bases outside the gene matches. The CDR3 length is 14 residues. The CDR3 DNA reads as TGTGCCAGCAGCGTAGCGGGACAGCAATACGAGCAGTACTTC. This translates into CASSVAGQQYEQYF.

This chain links TRBV5-4 with TRBJ2-7, with D unresolved. The V gene lost 1 base and the J gene lost 5 bases, with 7 bases spanning the gap. Per the germline V gene, CDR1 is SGHNT and CDR2 is YYREEE (reference sequence). The CDR3 is 12 amino acids. The CDR3 loop reads CASSLLLNEQYF. In DNA, the CDR3 is TGTGCCAGCAGCTTGCTGCTCAACGAGCAGTACTTC.

The V and J genes are TRBV28 and TRBJ1-5, with D maybe TRBD1 (6 bases). Germline loops: CDR1 MDHEN, CDR2 SYDVKM. V was cut by 6 bases and J by 4 bases, with 19 bases left in between. CDR3 length: 16 residues. CDR3 bases: TGTGCCAGCAGCTCTATATACGCCCAGGGGAATCAGCCCCAGCATTTT. As protein: CASSSIYAQGNQPQHF.

This sequence joins TRBV27 and TRBJ1-6, with unresolved D. V was shortened by 7 bases and J by 7 bases, with 20 bases between the two germline ends. This CDR3 is built from 16 residues. Germline values: CDR1 MNHEY, CDR2 SMNVEV (reference sequence). The CDR3 bases are TGTGCCAGCAACCCGAACGGGGTTAGGAGAAATTCACCCCTCCACTTT. It encodes CASNPNGVRRNSPLHF.

V gene TRBV11-3 combines with J gene TRBJ2-3; the match to TRBD2 covers 9 bases. The ends lost 1 base at V and 0 bases at J; junction bases unmatched: 5. This CDR3 is built from 17 residues. CDR1 is SGHNT, CDR2 YENEEA, per germline. CDR3 amino acids: CASSLAAGGTSTDTQYF. DNA of the CDR3: TGTGCCAGCAGCTTAGCGGCGGGGGGGACTAGCACAGATACGCAGTATTTT.

By sample fraction, this clone is medium-sized. This sequence joins TRBV28 and TRBJ1-6; D is undetermined. CDR1 is MDHEN, CDR2 SYDVKM, per germline. V was trimmed by 3 bases and J by 10 bases, leaving 7 bases between them. The CDR3 totals 12 residues. For the CDR3, the DNA is TGTGCCAGCAGTTTGCAACACTCACCCCTCCACTTT. Amino acids: CASSLQHSPLHF.